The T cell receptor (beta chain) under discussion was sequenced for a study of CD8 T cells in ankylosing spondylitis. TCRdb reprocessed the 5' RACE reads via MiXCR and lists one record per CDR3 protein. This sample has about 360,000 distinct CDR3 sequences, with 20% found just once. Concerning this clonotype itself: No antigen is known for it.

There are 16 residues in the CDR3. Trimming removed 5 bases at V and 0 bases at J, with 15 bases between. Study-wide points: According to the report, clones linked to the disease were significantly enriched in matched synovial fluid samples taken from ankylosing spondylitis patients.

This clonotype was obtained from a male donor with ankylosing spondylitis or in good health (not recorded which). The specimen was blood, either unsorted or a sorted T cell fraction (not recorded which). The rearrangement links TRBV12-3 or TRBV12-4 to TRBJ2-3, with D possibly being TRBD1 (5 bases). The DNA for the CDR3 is TGTGCCAGCAGTCCCCCCTCGACAGCGAGCACAGATACGCAGTATTTT. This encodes CASSPPSTASTDTQYF.